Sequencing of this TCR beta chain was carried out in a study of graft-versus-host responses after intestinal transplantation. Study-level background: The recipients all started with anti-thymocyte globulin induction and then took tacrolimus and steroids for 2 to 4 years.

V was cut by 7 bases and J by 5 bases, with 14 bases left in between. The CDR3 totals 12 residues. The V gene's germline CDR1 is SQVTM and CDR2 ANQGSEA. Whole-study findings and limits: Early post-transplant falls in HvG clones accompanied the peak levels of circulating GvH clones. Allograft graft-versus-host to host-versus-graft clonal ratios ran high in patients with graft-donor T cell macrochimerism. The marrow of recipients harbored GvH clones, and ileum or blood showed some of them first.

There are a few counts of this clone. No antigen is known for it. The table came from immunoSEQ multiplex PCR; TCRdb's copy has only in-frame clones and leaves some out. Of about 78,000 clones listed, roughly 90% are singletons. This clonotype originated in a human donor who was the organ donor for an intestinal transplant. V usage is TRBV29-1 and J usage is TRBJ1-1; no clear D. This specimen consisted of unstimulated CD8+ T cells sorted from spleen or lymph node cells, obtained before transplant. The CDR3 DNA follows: TGCAGCGGGGCTTATGGGAGTACTGAAGCTTTCTTT. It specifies CSGAYGSTEAFF.